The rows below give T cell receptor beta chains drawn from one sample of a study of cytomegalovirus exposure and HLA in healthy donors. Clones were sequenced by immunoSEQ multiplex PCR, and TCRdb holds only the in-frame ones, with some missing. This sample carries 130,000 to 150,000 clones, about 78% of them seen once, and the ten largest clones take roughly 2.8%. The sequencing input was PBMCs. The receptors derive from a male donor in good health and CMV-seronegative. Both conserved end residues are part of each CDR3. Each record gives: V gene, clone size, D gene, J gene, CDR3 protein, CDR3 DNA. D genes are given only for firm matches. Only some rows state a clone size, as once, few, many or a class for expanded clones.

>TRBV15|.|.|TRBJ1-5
CATSTRVLGNQPQHF
TGTGCCACCAGCACCAGGGTCTTGGGCAATCAGCCCCAGCATTTT
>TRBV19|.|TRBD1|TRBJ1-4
CASSFGTGPNEKLFF
TGTGCCAGTAGTTTTGGGACAGGGCCTAATGAAAAACTGTTTTTT
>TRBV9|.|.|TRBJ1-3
CASSVRGQSDPIYF
TGTGCCAGCAGCGTAAGAGGGCAGTCTGACCCCATATATTTT
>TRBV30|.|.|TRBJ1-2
CAWSVTGTNYGYTF
TGTGCCTGGAGTGTAACGGGTACTAACTATGGCTACACCTTC
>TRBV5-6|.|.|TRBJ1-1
CASQPTGRVGTEAFF
TGTGCCAGCCAGCCAACAGGGAGAGTCGGCACTGAAGCTTTCTTT
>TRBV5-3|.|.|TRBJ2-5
CARSLVFSYSETQYF
TGTGCCAGAAGCTTGGTCTTTAGCTATTCAGAGACCCAGTACTTC
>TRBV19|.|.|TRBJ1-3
CASSIDTTGPGNTIYF
TGTGCCAGTAGTATAGATACAACAGGGCCTGGAAACACCATATATTTT
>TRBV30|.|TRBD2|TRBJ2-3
CAWGTGGLDTQYF
TGTGCCTGGGGGACGGGAGGTTTGGATACGCAGTATTTT
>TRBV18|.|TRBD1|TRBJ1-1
CASSLRDRGTEAFF
TGTGCCAGCTCACTCCGGGACAGGGGGACTGAAGCTTTCTTT
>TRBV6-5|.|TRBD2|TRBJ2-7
CASNLAGAPYEQYF
TGTGCCAGCAACCTAGCGGGGGCCCCCTACGAGCAGTACTTC
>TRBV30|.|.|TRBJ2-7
CAWSAVWEVPPYEQYF
TGTGCCTGGAGTGCAGTATGGGAGGTCCCACCCTACGAGCAGTACTTC
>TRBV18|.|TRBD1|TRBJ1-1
CASSPQGQAAFF
TGTGCCAGCTCACCGCAAGGACAGGCGGCTTTCTTT
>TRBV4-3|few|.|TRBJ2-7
CASSQNRYEQYF
TGCGCCAGCAGCCAAAATCGGTACGAGCAGTACTTC
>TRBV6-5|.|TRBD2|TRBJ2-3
CASSSTAGGDTDTQYF
TGTGCCAGCAGTTCCACAGCGGGAGGGGATACAGATACGCAGTATTTT
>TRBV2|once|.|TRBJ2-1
CASTDLAEYNEQFF
TGTGCCAGCACTGATTTAGCAGAGTACAATGAGCAGTTCTTC
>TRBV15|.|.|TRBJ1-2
CATSRTSGGGSYGYTF
TGTGCCACCAGCCGTACGAGCGGGGGGGGATCCTATGGCTACACCTTC
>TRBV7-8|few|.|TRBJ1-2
CASSFQGNYGYTF
TGTGCCAGCAGCTTCCAGGGCAACTATGGCTACACCTTC
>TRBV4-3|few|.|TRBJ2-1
CASSLQRNEQFF
TGCGCCAGCAGCCTTCAGCGGAATGAGCAGTTCTTC
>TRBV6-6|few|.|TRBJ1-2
CASSPDGIYGYTF
TGTGCCAGCAGCCCAGACGGGATCTATGGCTACACCTTC
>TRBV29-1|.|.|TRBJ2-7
CSVGVGTRAEQYF
TGCAGCGTTGGTGTGGGGACTCGGGCCGAGCAGTACTTC
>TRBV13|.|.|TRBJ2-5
CASSLVGLAETQYF
TGTGCCAGCAGCTTAGTGGGTCTAGCGGAGACCCAGTACTTC
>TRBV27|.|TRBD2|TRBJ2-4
CASSLSGGGVFQYF
TGTGCCAGCAGTCTCAGCGGGGGTGGCGTTTTTCAGTACTTC
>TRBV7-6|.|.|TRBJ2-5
CASSGGGETQYF
TGTGCCAGCTCAGGGGGAGGTGAGACCCAGTACTTC
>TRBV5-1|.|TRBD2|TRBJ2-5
CASSWKSGGAYETQYF
TGCGCCAGCAGCTGGAAGAGCGGGGGGGCCTATGAGACCCAGTACTTC
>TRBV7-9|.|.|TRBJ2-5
CASSLPREETQYF
TGTGCCAGCAGCTTACCGCGTGAAGAGACCCAGTACTTC
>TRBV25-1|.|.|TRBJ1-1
CASSELSGGYTEAFF
TGTGCCAGCAGTGAATTGAGCGGGGGGTACACTGAAGCTTTCTTT
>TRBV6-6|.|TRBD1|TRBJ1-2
CASRTNLDRGNYGYTF
TGTGCCAGCAGGACCAACCTGGACAGGGGTAACTATGGCTACACCTTC
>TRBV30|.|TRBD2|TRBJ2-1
CAFAGDRGREGNEQFF
TGTGCCTTCGCAGGGGATCGCGGGAGGGAAGGTAATGAGCAGTTCTTC
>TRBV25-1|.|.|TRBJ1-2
CASTSSVPAGGYTF
TGTGCCAGCACCTCTTCAGTACCGGCGGGTGGCTACACCTTC
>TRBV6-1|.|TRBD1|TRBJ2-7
CASVDRERSYEQYF
TGTGCCAGCGTGGACAGGGAGAGGTCCTACGAGCAGTACTTC
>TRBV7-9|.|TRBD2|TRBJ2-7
CSSTPSFAGGEQYF
TGTTCCAGCACCCCGTCGTTCGCGGGGGGCGAGCAGTACTTC
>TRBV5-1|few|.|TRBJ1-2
CASSPSSFLGAPGGYTF
TGCGCCAGCAGCCCCTCCTCCTTCCTGGGGGCGCCGGGGGGCTACACCTTC
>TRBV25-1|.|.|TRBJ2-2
CASKASEGETGELFF
TGTGCCAGCAAGGCGAGTGAGGGGGAAACCGGGGAGCTGTTTTTT
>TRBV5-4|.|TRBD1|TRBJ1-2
CASSLETGDYGYTF
TGTGCCAGCAGCTTGGAGACAGGGGACTATGGCTACACCTTC
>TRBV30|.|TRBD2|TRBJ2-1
CAWVPGGPFHEQFF
TGTGCCTGGGTACCGGGAGGTCCCTTCCATGAGCAGTTCTTC
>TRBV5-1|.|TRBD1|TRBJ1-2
CASSLAGTGGNYGYPF
TGCGCCAGCAGCTTGGCCGGGACAGGGGGCAACTATGGCTACCCCTTC
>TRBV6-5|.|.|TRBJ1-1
CASSYSRNTEAFF
TGTGCCAGCAGTTACTCGAGGAACACTGAAGCTTTCTTT